Listed below are T cell receptor beta chains from one sample, sequenced in a study of PD-L1 blockade in urothelial cancer. Measured with immunoSEQ multiplex PCR; TCRdb has only the in-frame clones, and not every one. The data contain 100,000 to 150,000 clones, roughly 82% of them singletons. This specimen was PBMCs, taken around atezolizumab (anti-PD-L1) treatment. The receptors were sampled from a man in his fifties with urothelial cancer. Each CDR3 is given with its conserved first and last residue. The D gene is left open where the match is weak. Part of the rows lack a size; the others show once, few, many or a class for expanded clones.

size	D	length	V	J	DNA	CDR3
NA	NA	15	TRBV7-9	TRBJ1-1	TGTGCCAGCAGCCCCCCGGGACAAATGAACACTGAAGCTTTCTTT	CASSPPGQMNTEAFF
NA	NA	14	TRBV7-2	TRBJ2-7	TGTGCCAGCAGCTTAGGGCCACAACCCTACGAGCAGTACTTC	CASSLGPQPYEQYF
NA	NA	15	TRBV28	TRBJ1-5	TGTGCCAGCAGTTACCACCGGGACACCAATCAGCCCCAGCATTTT	CASSYHRDTNQPQHF
NA	TRBD1	14	TRBV18	TRBJ1-3	TGTGCCAGCTCACCGGACAGGGCGGGAAACACCATATATTTT	CASSPDRAGNTIYF
NA	NA	13	TRBV5-6	TRBJ2-5	TGTGCCAGCAGCTTCAGGGGCGGTGAGACCCAGTACTTC	CASSFRGGETQYF
NA	NA	15	TRBV27	TRBJ1-4	TGTGCCAGCAGTTCCACCGACACAACTAATGAAAAACTGTTTTTT	CASSSTDTTNEKLFF
NA	TRBD1	14	TRBV19	TRBJ1-5	TGTGCCAGCGCCGACAGGGGCATCAATCAGCCCCAGCATTTT	CASADRGINQPQHF
NA	TRBD2	17	TRBV2	TRBJ2-1	TGTGCCAGCAGTCGTGGGCTAGCGGCTGGCTCCTACAATGAGCAGTTCTTC	CASSRGLAAGSYNEQFF
once	NA	13	TRBV7-3	TRBJ1-1	TGTGCCAGCAGCTTAATGCAGGGAACTGAAGCTTTCTTT	CASSLMQGTEAFF
NA	TRBD1	11	TRBV25-1	TRBJ1-1	TGTGCCAGCAGCGGGACAGTCGAGGCTTTCTTT	CASSGTVEAFF
NA	NA	18	TRBV9	TRBJ2-2	TGTGCCAGCAGCGTAGGAGGGGGGGGTCCTCCGGGGACCGGGGAGCTGTTTTTT	CASSVGGGGPPGTGELFF
NA	NA	14	TRBV5-8	TRBJ1-2	TGTGCCAGCAGGAAACAAGCTCCGCGGAATGGCTACACCTTC	CASRKQAPRNGYTF
NA	NA	14	TRBV19	TRBJ2-2	TGTGCCAGTAGTACGGGACTGGCATTGGGGGAGCTGTTTTTT	CASSTGLALGELFF
NA	TRBD1	15	TRBV7-2	TRBJ2-3	TGTGCCAGCTCCCAGCGGACAGGAAACACAGATACGCAGTATTTT	CASSQRTGNTDTQYF
NA	TRBD2	12	TRBV5-1	TRBJ2-1	TGCGCCAGCAGCTCGCCGGGGGGTGAGCAGTTCTTC	CASSSPGGEQFF
NA	NA	12	TRBV5-1	TRBJ1-2	TGCGCCAGCAGCAACGACAGGTGGGGCTACACCTTC	CASSNDRWGYTF
NA	NA	17	TRBV7-9	TRBJ2-3	TGTGCCAGCAGCTTAGCTTACCCCCCATGGGGCCCAGATACGCAGTATTTT	CASSLAYPPWGPDTQYF
NA	NA	17	TRBV18	TRBJ1-5	TGTGCCAGCTCACCGGCTACAGGGATAGCAGGCAATCAGCCCCAGCATTTT	CASSPATGIAGNQPQHF
NA	TRBD1	13	TRBV6-5	TRBJ2-7	TGTGCCAGCAGGGGACAGCCCCCCTACGAGCAGTACTTC	CASRGQPPYEQYF
NA	TRBD2	13	TRBV28	TRBJ2-1	TGTGCCAGCAGTCAAAAACTAGCGAGGGAGCAGTTCTTC	CASSQKLAREQFF
once	TRBD1	17	TRBV18	TRBJ1-5	TGTGCCAGCTCACCACCGTCCGACAGGGCGGCCAATCAGCCCCAGCATTTT	CASSPPSDRAANQPQHF
NA	TRBD2	14	TRBV6-1	TRBJ2-1	TGTGCCAGCAGACCCGGGACTAGTGAGGGTGAGCAGTTCTTC	CASRPGTSEGEQFF